This is a list of T cell receptor beta chains from one sample in a study of shared clonotypes between healthy human individuals. TCRdb keeps only in-frame clones here, not all; method: immunoSEQ multiplex PCR. This table holds over 2,000,000 clones, around 95% found once. The sample was naive CD8+ T cells from PBMCs. The source is a man younger than 30 in good health. Some clones in this sample may be carry-over from other donors' samples. CDR3s include the opening cysteine and the closing phenylalanine or tryptophan. Each record gives: V gene, CDR3 protein.

TRBV28	CASSFLRRVGEQYF
TRBV7-3	CASSYTGDNEQFF
TRBV27	CASTPRGILRF
TRBV6-5	CATPLAGEGDKAFF
TRBV5-4	CASSLLDRGDLRYTF
TRBV7-8	CASSPHPGIAGTEAFF
TRBV4-2	CASSDLDRVGSITTEAFF
TRBV28	CASSLIGLGQRGNQPQHF
TRBV29-1	CSVEGQGVRSYNEQFF
TRBV19	CASSINDGEGGTQYF
TRBV2	CASKAGGTYEQYF
TRBV10-3	CAISERTSGPSYEQYF
TRBV28	CASRPQFF
TRBV28	CASSPRDSAYNEQFF
TRBV12-5	CASGQGHSSTDTQYF
TRBV2	CASSSPVAYEQYF
TRBV9	CASSVVVALNTEAFF
TRBV5-4	CASSLFWQGDELFF
TRBV5-1	CASSPRGGSNQPQHF
TRBV7-8	CASSLGRTGELFF
TRBV20-1	CSARPGATQYF
TRBV5-1	CASSLAANTEAFF
TRBV28	CATTSGNWNTEAFF
TRBV29-1	CSVEDASPGGSYEQYF
TRBV27	CASSPGRDFLYNEQFF
TRBV7-2	CASSLLARVNEQFF
TRBV7-8	CASSGARQGRVNNEQFF
TRBV5-8	CATATFVGFGGEQYF
TRBV13	CASSLGRGGGNTIYF
TRBV19	CASSEGQGQNEQYF
TRBV9	CASSPQREVSYEQYF
TRBV5-6	CASSPAGQGGSYTF
TRBV19	CASSIAGAANYGYTF
TRBV18	CASSPGPNYNEQFF
TRBV28	CASSFGTTTNEQFF
TRBV28	CASSLGRRTDKLPGDTQYF
TRBV5-1	CASKGEASTDTQYF
TRBV27	CASSLLSGANVLTF
TRBV30	CAWIITGAREQYF
TRBV15	CATSRDPAGDAGANVLTF
TRBV4-1	CASSQDSSRIARHTQYF
TRBV27	CASSLGPDYPGEDTQYF
TRBV14	CASSLPRDRGHANYGYTF
TRBV27	CASSEGLGYYEQYF
TRBV29-1	CSVAERLPNYGYTF
TRBV6-1	CASSDGDESGNQPQHF
TRBV5-1	CASSWGGDTQYF
TRBV6-1	CASRGIWNTEAFF
TRBV6-5	CASSYPQETQYF
TRBV12-5	CASGLGQDLHF
TRBV5-1	CASSSGDEQYF
TRBV7-2	CASSLPTEELRTFGEQFF
TRBV5-6	CASSFGQIEQYF
TRBV4-3	CASSPGGGLNTEAFF
TRBV28	CASARQGGAKNIQYF